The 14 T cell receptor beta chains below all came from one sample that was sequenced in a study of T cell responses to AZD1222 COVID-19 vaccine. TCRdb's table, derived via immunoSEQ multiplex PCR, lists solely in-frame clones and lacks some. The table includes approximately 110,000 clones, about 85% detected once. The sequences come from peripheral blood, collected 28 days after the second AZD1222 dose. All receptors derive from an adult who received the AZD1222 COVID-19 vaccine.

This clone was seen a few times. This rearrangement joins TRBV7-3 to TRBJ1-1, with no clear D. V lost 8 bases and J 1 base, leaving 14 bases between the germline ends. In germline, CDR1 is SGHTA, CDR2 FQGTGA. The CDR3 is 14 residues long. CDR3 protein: CASPPKSPNTEAFF. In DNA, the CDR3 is TGTGCCAGCCCTCCAAAATCCCCGAACACTGAAGCTTTCTTT.

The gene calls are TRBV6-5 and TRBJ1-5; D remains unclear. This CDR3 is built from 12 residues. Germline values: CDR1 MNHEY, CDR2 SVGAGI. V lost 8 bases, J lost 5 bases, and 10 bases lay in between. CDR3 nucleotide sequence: TGTGCCAGCCAACACAGATATCAGCCCCAGCATTTT. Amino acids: CASQHRYQPQHF.

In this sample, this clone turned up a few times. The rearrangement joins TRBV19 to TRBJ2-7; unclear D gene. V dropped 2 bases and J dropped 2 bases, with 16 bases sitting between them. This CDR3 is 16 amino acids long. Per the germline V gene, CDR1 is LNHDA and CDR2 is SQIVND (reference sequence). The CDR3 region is CASSINPGSATYEQYF. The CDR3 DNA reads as TGTGCCAGTAGTATAAATCCCGGCAGCGCGACCTACGAGCAGTACTTC.

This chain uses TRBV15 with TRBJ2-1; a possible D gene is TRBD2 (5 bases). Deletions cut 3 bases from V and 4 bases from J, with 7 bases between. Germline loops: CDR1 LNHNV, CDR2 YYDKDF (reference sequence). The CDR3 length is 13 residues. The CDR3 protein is CATSREEYNEQFF. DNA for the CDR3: TGTGCCACCAGCAGGGAGGAATACAATGAGCAGTTCTTC.

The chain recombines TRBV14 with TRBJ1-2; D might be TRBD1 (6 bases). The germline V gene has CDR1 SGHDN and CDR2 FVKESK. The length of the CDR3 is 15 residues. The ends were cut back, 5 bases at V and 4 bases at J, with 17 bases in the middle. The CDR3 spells CASSIRTDSIYGYTF. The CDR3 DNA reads TGTGCCAGCAGCATACGGACAGACTCAATCTATGGCTACACCTTC. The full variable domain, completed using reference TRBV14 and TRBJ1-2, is EAGVTQFPSHSVIEKGQTVTLRCDPISGHDNLYWYRRVMGKEIKFLLHFVKESKQDESGMPNNRFLAERTGGTYSTLKVQPAELEDSGVYFCASSIRTDSIYGYTFGSGTRLTVV.

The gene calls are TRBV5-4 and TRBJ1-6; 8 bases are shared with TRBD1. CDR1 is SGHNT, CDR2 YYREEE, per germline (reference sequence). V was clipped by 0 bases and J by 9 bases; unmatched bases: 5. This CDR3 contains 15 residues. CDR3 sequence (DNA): TGTGCCAGCAGCTTGGCCTGGACAGGGAGTTCACCCCTCCACTTT. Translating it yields CASSLAWTGSSPLHF.

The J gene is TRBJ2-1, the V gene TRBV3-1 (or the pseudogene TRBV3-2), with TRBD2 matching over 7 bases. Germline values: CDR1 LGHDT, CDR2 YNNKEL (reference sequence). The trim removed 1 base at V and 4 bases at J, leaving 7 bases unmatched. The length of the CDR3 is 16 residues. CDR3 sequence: CASSQGGGLPYNEQFF. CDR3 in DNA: TGTGCCAGCAGCCAAGGGGGGGGACTACCTTACAATGAGCAGTTCTTC.

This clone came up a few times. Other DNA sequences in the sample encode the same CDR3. This CDR3 reads CASSQAVNQPQHF. For the CDR3, the DNA is TGTGCCAGCAGCCAAGCGGTCAATCAGCCCCAGCATTTT. The V call is TRBV3-1 (or the pseudogene TRBV3-2), the J call TRBJ1-5; D is undetermined. The V end was cut by 1 base, the J end by 3 bases, with 4 bases between. CDR1 and CDR2 (germline): LGHDT, YNNKEL (reference sequence). This CDR3 comprises 13 residues.

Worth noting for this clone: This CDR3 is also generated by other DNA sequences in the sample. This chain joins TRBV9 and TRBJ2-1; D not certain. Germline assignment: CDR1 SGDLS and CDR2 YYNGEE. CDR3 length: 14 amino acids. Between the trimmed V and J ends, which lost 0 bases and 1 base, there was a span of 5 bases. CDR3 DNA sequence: TGTGCCAGCAGCGTAGCGGGTTCCTACAATGAGCAGTTCTTC. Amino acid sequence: CASSVAGSYNEQFF.

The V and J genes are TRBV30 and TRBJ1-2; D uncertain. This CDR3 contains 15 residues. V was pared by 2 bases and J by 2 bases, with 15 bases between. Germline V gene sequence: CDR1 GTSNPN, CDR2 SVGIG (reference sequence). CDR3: CAWSSGSGRNYGYTF. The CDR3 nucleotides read TGTGCCTGGAGTTCGGGGTCGGGTAGGAACTATGGCTACACCTTC.

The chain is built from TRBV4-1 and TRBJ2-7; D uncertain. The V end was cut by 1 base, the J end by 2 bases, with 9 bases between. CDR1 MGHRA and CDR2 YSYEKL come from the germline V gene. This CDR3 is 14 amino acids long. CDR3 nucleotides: TGCGCCAGCAGCCAAGGAATTTTAACCTACGAGCAGTACTTC. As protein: CASSQGILTYEQYF.

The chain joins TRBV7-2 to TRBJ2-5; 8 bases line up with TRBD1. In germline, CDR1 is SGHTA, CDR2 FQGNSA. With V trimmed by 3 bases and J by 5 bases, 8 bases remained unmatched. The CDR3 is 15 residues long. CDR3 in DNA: TGTGCCAGCAGCTTTACCCAGGGGGCCGGTGAGACCCAGTACTTC. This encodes CASSFTQGAGETQYF.

CDR3 in amino acids: CATSNQGSTDTQYF. CDR3 in DNA: TGTGCCACCAGCAATCAGGGAAGCACAGATACGCAGTATTTT. The chain links TRBV15 to TRBJ2-3, with TRBD1 as a possible D gene (5 bases). The germline CDR1 and CDR2 sequences are LNHNV and YYDKDF (reference sequence). V was trimmed by 4 bases and J by 0 bases, leaving 8 bases between them. The CDR3 covers 14 residues.

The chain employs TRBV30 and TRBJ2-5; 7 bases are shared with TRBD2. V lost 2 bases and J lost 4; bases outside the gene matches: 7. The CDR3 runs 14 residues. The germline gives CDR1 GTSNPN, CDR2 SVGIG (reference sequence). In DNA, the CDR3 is TGTGCCTGGAGTCCGGCGGGAGTTCGAGAGACCCAGTACTTC. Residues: CAWSPAGVRETQYF.